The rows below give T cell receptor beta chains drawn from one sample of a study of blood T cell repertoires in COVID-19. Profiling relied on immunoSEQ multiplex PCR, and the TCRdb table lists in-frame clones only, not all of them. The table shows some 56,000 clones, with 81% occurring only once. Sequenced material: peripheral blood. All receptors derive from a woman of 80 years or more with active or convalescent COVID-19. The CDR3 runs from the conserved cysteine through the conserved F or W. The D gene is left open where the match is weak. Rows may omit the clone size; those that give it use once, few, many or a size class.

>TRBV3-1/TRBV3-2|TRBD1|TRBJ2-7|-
CASSQPGTGVGEQYF
TGTGCCAGCAGCCAGCCCGGGACAGGGGTTGGCGAGCAGTACTTC
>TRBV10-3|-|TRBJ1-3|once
CAISPGQSGNTIYF
TGTGCCATCAGCCCCGGACAGTCTGGAAACACCATATATTTT
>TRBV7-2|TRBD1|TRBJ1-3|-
CASSFQGAAGNTIYF
TGTGCCAGCAGCTTCCAGGGGGCGGCTGGAAACACCATATATTTT
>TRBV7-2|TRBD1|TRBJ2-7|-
CASSPLQGPYEQYF
TGTGCCAGCAGCCCTCTACAGGGGCCCTACGAGCAGTACTTC
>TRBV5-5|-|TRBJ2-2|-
CASRTARAGELFF
TGTGCCAGCAGGACCGCCAGGGCCGGGGAGCTGTTTTTT
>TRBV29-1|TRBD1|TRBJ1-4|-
CSVATGTATNEKLFF
TGCAGCGTTGCGACAGGGACTGCAACTAATGAAAAACTGTTTTTT
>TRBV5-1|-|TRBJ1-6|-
CASSMGGSYNSPLHF
TGCGCCAGCTCCATGGGGGGTTCCTATAATTCACCCCTCCACTTT
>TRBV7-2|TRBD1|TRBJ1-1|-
CASSSQGVGTEAFF
TGTGCCAGCAGCTCCCAGGGGGTAGGAACTGAAGCTTTCTTT
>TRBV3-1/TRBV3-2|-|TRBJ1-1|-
CASSRTPGTEAFF
TGTGCCAGCAGCCGTACGCCGGGGACTGAAGCTTTCTTT
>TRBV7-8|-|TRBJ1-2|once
CASSQDRNYGYTF
TGTGCCAGCAGCCAAGACAGAAACTATGGCTACACCTTC
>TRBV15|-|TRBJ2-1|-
CATSSPPGYNEQFF
TGTGCCACCAGCAGCCCCCCGGGGTATAATGAGCAGTTCTTC
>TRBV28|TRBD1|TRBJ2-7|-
CASTGQRLKQGSSYEQYF
TGTGCCAGCACGGGCCAACGGCTAAAACAGGGGAGCTCCTACGAGCAGTACTTC
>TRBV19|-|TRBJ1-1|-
CASSRNGGVNTEAFF
TGTGCCAGTAGCCGGAACGGCGGGGTTAACACTGAAGCTTTCTTT
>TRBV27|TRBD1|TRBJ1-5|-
CASRDPGQGNQPQHF
TGTGCCAGCAGGGATCCGGGACAGGGCAATCAGCCCCAGCATTTT
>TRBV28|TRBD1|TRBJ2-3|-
CASRTGTGTSTDTQYF
TGTGCCAGCAGGACCGGGACAGGGACGAGCACAGATACGCAGTATTTT
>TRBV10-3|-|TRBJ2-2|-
CAISQWGTNTGELFF
TGTGCCATCAGCCAGTGGGGGACTAACACCGGGGAGCTGTTTTTT
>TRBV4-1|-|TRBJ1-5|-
CASSPGRGERLSNQPQHF
TGCGCCAGCAGCCCCGGGAGGGGTGAGAGACTTAGCAATCAGCCCCAGCATTTT
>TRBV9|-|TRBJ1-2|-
CASSLDSSPYGYTF
TGTGCCAGCAGCTTGGACAGCTCCCCCTATGGCTACACCTTC
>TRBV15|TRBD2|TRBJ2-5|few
CATSRDRAGEETQYF
TGTGCCACCAGCAGAGATAGAGCGGGAGAAGAGACCCAGTACTTC
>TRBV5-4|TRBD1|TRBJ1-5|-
CASSSDRVIGQPQHF
TGTGCCAGCAGCTCGGACAGGGTAATCGGGCAGCCCCAGCATTTT
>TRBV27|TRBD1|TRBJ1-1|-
CASSALTGSTEAFF
TGTGCCAGCAGTGCTCTGACAGGGAGCACTGAAGCTTTCTTT
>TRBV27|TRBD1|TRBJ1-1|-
CASTLKTGYTEAFF
TGTGCCAGCACCCTAAAGACAGGGTATACTGAAGCTTTCTTT
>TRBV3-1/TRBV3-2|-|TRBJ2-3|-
CASSQEWGRATDTQYF
TGTGCCAGCAGCCAAGAATGGGGCAGGGCCACAGATACGCAGTATTTT
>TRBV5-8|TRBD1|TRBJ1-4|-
CASSLAPGQGSEKLFF
TGTGCCAGCAGCTTGGCCCCGGGACAGGGTTCTGAAAAACTGTTTTTT
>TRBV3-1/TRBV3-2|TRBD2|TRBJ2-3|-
CASSQASVGGAWDTQYF
TGTGCCAGCAGCCAAGCCTCGGTCGGGGGGGCCTGGGATACGCAGTATTTT
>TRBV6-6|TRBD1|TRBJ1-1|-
CASSYPPVQGEVAFF
TGTGCCAGCAGTTACCCCCCTGTACAGGGGGAAGTCGCTTTCTTT
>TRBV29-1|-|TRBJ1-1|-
CSVDSGLMNTEAFF
TGCAGCGTTGACAGCGGTCTCATGAACACTGAAGCTTTCTTT
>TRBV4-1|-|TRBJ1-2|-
CASSQDRVIDYGYTF
TGCGCCAGCAGCCAAGACCGAGTGATAGACTATGGCTACACCTTC
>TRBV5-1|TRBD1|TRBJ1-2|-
CASSLFGDRDRDGYTF
TGCGCCAGCAGCTTGTTCGGTGACAGGGATCGTGATGGCTACACCTTC
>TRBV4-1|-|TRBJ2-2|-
CASSQSEGQNTGELFF
TGCGCCAGCAGCCAGTCGGAGGGGCAAAACACCGGGGAGCTGTTTTTT
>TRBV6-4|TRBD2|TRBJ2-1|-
CASSVDWRGGYNEQFF
TGTGCCAGCAGTGTCGACTGGCGGGGGGGCTACAATGAGCAGTTCTTC
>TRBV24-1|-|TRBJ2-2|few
CATSDRATGELFF
TGTGCCACCAGTGACAGGGCCACCGGGGAGCTGTTTTTT
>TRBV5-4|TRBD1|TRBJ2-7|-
CASRPQGALDEQYF
TGTGCCAGCAGACCCCAGGGGGCTCTGGACGAGCAGTACTTC
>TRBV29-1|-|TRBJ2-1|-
CSVEFPSSYNEQFF
TGCAGCGTTGAATTCCCGAGCTCCTACAATGAGCAGTTCTTC
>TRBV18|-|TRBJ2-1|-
CASSPPQGQDEQFF
TGTGCCAGCTCACCACCCCAAGGACAAGATGAGCAGTTCTTC
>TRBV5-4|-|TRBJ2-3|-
CASSLVSISGDTQYF
TGTGCCAGCAGCTTGGTTTCTATCTCGGGAGATACGCAGTATTTT
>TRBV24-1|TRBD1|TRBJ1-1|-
CATSDLSGPGGKNTEAFF
TGTGCCACCAGTGATTTAAGCGGGCCAGGGGGAAAGAACACTGAAGCTTTCTTT
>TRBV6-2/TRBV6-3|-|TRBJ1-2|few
CASSYQQKLINYGYTF
TGTGCCAGCAGTTACCAACAGAAGCTAATCAACTATGGCTACACCTTC
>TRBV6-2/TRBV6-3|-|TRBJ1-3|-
CASSRTDIPENTIYF
TGTGCCAGCAGTCGAACAGATATTCCTGAAAACACCATATATTTT
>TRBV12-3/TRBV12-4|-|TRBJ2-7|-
CASSPSTSYEQYF
TGTGCCAGCAGTCCGTCGACTAGCTACGAGCAGTACTTC
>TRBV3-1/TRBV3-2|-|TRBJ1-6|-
CASNDPQGDYNSPLHF
TGTGCCAGCAACGACCCACAAGGGGATTATAATTCACCCCTCCACTTT
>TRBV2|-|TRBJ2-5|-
CASSEGRGQETQYF
TGTGCCAGCAGTGAAGGCCGGGGCCAAGAGACCCAGTACTTC
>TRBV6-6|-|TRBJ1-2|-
CASSQRWDGYTF
TGTGCCAGCAGTCAGAGGTGGGATGGCTACACCTTC
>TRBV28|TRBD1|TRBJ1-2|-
CASSPADRDEGYTF
TGTGCCAGCAGCCCTGCGGACAGGGACGAGGGCTACACCTTC
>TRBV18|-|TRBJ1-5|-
CASSPQGQPQHF
TGTGCCAGCTCACCTCAGGGTCAGCCCCAGCATTTT
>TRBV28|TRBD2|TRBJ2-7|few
CASFGTSGGAYEQYF
TGTGCCAGTTTTGGGACTAGCGGGGGGGCCTACGAGCAGTACTTC
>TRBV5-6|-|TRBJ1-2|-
CASSGTGITYGYTF
TGTGCCAGCAGCGGAACAGGGATCACCTATGGCTACACCTTC
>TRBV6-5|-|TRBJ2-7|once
CASSPTGTYEQYF
TGTGCCAGCAGTCCGACAGGGACTTACGAGCAGTACTTC
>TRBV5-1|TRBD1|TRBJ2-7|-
CASSLAQGATYEQYF
TGCGCCAGCAGCTTGGCACAGGGGGCCACCTACGAGCAGTACTTC